This T cell receptor (beta chain) was found in a study of HIV-infected patients and healthy controls. Trimming cost V 2 bases and J 5 bases, with 13 bases left between them. CDR3 length: 15 amino acids. Germline CDR1 reads SGHTA; CDR2 reads FQGNSA. Whole blood was used without fractionation, so all unsorted peripheral T cells were included. 400 to 550 ng RNA was reverse transcribed with alpha and beta constant-region primers. Each of the alpha and beta chains got its own library through chain-specific third strand synthesis with indices. Via MiXCR, TCRdb re-called the 5' RACE reads, giving one row per CDR3 protein. The table has 17,000 or so distinct CDR3 sequences, about 5% seen once. This clonotype was recorded many times.

Source material: blood. V and J are TRBV7-2 and TRBJ1-5; possible D gene TRBD1, 5 bases. The receptor was derived from an adult in good health. CDR3 coding DNA: TGTGCCAGCAGCTTAACCCAAGGGACCTATCAGCCCCAGCATTTT. This translates into CASSLTQGTYQPQHF. Full variable domain (rest looked up from reference TRBV7-2 and TRBJ1-5): GAGVSQSPSNKVTEKGKDVELRCDPISGHTALYWYRQSLGQGLEFLIYFQGNSAPDKSGLPSDRFSAERTGGSVSTLTIQRTQQEDSAVYLCASSLTQGTYQPQHFGDGTRLSIL.